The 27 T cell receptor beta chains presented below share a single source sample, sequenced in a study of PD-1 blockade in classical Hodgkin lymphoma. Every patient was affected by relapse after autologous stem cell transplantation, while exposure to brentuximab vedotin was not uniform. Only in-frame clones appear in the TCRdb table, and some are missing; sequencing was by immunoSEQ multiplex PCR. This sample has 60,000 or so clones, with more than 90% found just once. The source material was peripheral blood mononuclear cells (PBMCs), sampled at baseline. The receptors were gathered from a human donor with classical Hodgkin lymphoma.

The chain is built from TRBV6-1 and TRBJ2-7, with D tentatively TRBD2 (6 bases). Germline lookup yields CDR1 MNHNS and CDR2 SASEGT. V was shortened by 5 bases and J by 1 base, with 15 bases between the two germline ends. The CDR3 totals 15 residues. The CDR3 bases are TGTGCCAGCAGTATAGACACCGGGACTTCCTACGAGCAGTACTTC. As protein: CASSIDTGTSYEQYF.

CDR3 nucleotides: TGTGCCAGCAGCGTGGAAGAGACCCAGTACTTC. Translated: CASSVEETQYF. The chain uses TRBV6-6 and TRBJ2-5, with D unclear. V lost 6 bases to trimming and J lost 3 bases, with 5 bases between them. The CDR3 sequence is 11 residues long. Germline CDR1 and CDR2: MNHNY and SVGAGI (reference sequence).

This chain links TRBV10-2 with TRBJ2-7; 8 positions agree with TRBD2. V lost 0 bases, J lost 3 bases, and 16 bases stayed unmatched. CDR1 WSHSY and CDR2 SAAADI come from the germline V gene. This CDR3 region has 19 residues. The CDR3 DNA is TGCGCCAGCAGTGAGTCGACTCTGGCTAGCGGGTCGTCCATCTACGAGCAGTACTTC. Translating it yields CASSESTLASGSSIYEQYF.

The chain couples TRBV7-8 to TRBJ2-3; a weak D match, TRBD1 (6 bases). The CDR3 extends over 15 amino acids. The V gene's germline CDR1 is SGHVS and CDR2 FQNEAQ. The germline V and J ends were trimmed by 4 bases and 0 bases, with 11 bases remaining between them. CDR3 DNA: TGTGCCAGCAGCTCGAACGACAGGAGCACAGATACGCAGTATTTT. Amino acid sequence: CASSSNDRSTDTQYF.

In DNA, the CDR3 is TGTGCCAGCAGTTTAGGTCGCAATCAGCCCCAGCATTTT. This codes for CASSLGRNQPQHF. The rearrangement joins TRBV28 to TRBJ1-5; D gene ambiguous. There are 13 residues in the CDR3. The germline gives CDR1 MDHEN, CDR2 SYDVKM. Between the trimmed V and J ends, which lost 2 bases and 2 bases, there was a span of 4 bases. The whole variable domain, remainder taken from reference TRBV28 and TRBJ1-5, is DVKVTQSSRYLVKRTGEKVFLECVQDMDHENMFWYRQDPGLGLRLIYFSYDVKMKEKGDIPEGYSVSREKKERFSLILESASTNQTSMYLCASSLGRNQPQHFGDGTRLSIL.

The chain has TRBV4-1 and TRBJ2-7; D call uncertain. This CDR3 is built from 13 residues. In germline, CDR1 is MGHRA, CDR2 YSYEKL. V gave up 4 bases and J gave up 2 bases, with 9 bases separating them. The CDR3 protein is CASSPDRTYEQYF. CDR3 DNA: TGCGCCAGCAGCCCGGACCGCACCTACGAGCAGTACTTC.

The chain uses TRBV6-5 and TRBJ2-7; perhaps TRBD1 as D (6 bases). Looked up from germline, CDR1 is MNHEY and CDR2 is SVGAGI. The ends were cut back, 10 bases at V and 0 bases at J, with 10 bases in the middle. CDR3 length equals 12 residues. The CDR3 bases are TGTGCCATAGGACAGAGCTCCTACGAGCAGTACTTC. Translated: CAIGQSSYEQYF.

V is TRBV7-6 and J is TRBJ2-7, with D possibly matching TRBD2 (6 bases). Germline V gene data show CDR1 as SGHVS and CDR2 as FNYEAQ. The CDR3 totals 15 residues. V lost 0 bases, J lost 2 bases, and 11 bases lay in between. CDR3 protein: CASSLARAGPYEQYF. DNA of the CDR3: TGTGCCAGCAGCTTAGCTCGAGCGGGTCCCTACGAGCAGTACTTC.

Written as DNA, the CDR3 is TGTGCCAGCGGAAACAGGGAAATCGAGCAGTACTTC. It specifies CASGNREIEQYF. This chain uses TRBV7-9 with TRBJ2-5; D is perhaps TRBD1 (6 bases). The J call may be mistaken, given a closer DNA end match to TRBJ2-7. The CDR3 is 12 residues long. The germline V gene encodes CDR1 SEHNR and CDR2 FQNEAQ (reference sequence).

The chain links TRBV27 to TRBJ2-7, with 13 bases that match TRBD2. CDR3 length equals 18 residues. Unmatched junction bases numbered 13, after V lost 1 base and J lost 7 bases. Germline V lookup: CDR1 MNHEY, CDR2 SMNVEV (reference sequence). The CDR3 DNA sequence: TGTGCCAGCAGTTTATATGGACTAGCGGGGGACCCCTTGGGTGAGCAGTACTTC. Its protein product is CASSLYGLAGDPLGEQYF.

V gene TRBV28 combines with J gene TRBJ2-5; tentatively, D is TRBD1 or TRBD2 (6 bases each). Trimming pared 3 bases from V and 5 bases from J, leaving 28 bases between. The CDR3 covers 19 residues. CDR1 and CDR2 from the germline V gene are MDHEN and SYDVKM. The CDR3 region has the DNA TGTGCCAGCAGTTTTCCTTTGTCAGGGCTGGACTCGGGGGCGGAGACCCAGTACTTC. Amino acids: CASSFPLSGLDSGAETQYF.

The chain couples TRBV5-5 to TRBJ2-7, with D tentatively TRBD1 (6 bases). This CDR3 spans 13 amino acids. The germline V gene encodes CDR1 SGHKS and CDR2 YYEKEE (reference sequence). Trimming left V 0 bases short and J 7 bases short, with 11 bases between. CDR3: CASSLEVRGEQYF. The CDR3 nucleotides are TGTGCCAGCAGCTTGGAGGTCAGGGGAGAGCAGTACTTC. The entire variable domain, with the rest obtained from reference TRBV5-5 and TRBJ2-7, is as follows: DAGVTQSPTHLIKTRGQQVTLRCSPISGHKSVSWYQQVLGQGPQFIFQYYEKEERGRGNFPDRFSARQFPNYSSELNVNALLLGDSALYLCASSLEVRGEQYFGPGTRLTVT.

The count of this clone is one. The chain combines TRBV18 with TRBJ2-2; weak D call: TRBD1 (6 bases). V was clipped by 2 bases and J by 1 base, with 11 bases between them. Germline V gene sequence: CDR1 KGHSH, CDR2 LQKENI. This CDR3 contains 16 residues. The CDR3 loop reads CASSPGGQQNTGELFF. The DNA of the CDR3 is TGTGCCAGCTCACCAGGGGGACAACAGAACACCGGGGAGCTGTTTTTT.

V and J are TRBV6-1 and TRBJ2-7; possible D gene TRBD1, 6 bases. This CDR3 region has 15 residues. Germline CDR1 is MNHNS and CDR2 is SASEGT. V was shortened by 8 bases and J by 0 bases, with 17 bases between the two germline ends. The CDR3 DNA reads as TGTGCCAGCCCCCGACCGGACAGCACCTCCTACGAGCAGTACTTC. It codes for CASPRPDSTSYEQYF.

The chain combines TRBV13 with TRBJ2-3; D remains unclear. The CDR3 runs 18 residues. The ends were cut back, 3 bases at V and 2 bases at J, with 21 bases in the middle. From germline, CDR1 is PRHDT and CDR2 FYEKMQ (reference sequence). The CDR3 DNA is TGTGCCAGCAGCTTCGTGGCCCCGGGCAATCGAGACACAGATACGCAGTATTTT. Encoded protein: CASSFVAPGNRDTDTQYF.

The CDR3 here is CASSLMGGSSTDTQYF. Here the CDR3 DNA reads TGTGCCAGCAGCTTAATGGGCGGGTCTAGCACAGATACGCAGTATTTT. The chain links TRBV7-3 to TRBJ2-3; the D gene is possibly TRBD2 (5 bases). In germline, CDR1 is SGHTA, CDR2 FQGTGA. The CDR3 runs to 16 residues. V gave up 1 base and J gave up 0 bases, with 11 bases separating them.

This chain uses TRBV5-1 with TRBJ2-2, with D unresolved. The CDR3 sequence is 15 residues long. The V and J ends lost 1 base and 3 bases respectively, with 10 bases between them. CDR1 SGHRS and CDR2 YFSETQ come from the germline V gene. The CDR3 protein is CASSLQTGDTGELFF. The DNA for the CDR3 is TGCGCCAGCAGCTTGCAGACTGGGGACACCGGGGAGCTGTTTTTT. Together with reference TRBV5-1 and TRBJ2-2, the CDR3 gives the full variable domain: KAGVTQTPRYLIKTRGQQVTLSCSPISGHRSVSWYQQTPGQGLQFLFEYFSETQRNKGNFPGRFSGRQFSNSRSEMNVSTLELGDSALYLCASSLQTGDTGELFFGEGSRLTVL.

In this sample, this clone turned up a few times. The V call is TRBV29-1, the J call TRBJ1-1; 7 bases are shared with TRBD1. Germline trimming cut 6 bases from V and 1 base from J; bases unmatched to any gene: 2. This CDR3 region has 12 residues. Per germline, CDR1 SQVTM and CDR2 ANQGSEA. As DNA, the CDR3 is TGCAGCGTGAGACAGGGGAACACTGAAGCTTTCTTT. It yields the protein CSVRQGNTEAFF. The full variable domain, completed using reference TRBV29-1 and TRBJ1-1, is SAVISQKPSRDICQRGTSLTIQCQVDSQVTMMFWYRQQPGQSLTLIATANQGSEATYESGFVIDKFPISRPNLTFSTLTVSNMSPEDSSIYLCSVRQGNTEAFFGQGTRLTVV.

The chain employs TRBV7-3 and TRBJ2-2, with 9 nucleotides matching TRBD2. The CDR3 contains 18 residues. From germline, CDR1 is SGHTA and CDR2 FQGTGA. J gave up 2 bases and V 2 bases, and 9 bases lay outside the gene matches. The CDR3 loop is CASSLVSSGTTNTGELFF. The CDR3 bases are TGTGCCAGCAGCTTAGTGTCTAGCGGGACAACTAACACCGGGGAGCTGTTTTTT.

In DNA form, the CDR3 reads TGTGCCAGCAGTTTCTCTTTCGCGGGGGGGGCCGAACTGGGGACTGAAGCTTTCTTT. This gives the protein CASSFSFAGGAELGTEAFF. The chain links TRBV27 to TRBJ1-1, with D perhaps TRBD1 (6 bases). V was clipped by 3 bases and J by 5 bases, with 28 bases between them. The CDR3 covers 19 residues. Germline CDR1 reads MNHEY; CDR2 reads SMNVEV (reference sequence).

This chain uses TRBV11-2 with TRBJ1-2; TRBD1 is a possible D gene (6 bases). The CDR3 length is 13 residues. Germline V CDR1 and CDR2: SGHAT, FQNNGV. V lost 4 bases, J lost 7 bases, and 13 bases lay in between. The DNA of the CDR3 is TGTGCCAGCAGCTCTCAGGGGACGGGTGGCTACACCTTC. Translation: CASSSQGTGGYTF.

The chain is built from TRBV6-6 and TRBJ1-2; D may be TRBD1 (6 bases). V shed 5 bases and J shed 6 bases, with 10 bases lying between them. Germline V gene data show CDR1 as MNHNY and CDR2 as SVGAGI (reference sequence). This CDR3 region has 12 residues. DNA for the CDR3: TGTGCCAGCAGTCACAGGGTTAATGGCTACACCTTC. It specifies CASSHRVNGYTF.

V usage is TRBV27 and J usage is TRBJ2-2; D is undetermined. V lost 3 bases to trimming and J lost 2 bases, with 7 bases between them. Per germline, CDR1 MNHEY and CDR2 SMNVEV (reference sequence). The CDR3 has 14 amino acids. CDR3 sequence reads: CASSLGRNTGELFF. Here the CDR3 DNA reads TGTGCCAGCAGTTTGGGTCGAAACACCGGGGAGCTGTTTTTT.

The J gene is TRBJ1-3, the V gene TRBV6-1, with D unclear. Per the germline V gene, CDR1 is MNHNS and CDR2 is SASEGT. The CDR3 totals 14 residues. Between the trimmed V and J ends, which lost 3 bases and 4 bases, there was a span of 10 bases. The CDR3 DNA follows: TGTGCCAGCAGTGACCCAGGCGCGGGAAACACCATATATTTT. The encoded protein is CASSDPGAGNTIYF.

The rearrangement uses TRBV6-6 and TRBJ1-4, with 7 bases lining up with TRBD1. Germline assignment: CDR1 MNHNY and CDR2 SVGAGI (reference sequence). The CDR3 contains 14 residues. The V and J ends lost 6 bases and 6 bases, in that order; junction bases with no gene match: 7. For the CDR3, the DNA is TGTGCCAGCAGGCGACAGGGCTTATATGAAAAACTGTTTTTT. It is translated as CASRRQGLYEKLFF.

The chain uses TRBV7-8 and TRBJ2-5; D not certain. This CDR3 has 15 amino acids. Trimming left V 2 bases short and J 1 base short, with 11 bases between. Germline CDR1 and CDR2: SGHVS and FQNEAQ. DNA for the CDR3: TGTGCCAGCAGCTTAAGGGTCATACTCCAAGAGACCCAGTACTTC. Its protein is CASSLRVILQETQYF.

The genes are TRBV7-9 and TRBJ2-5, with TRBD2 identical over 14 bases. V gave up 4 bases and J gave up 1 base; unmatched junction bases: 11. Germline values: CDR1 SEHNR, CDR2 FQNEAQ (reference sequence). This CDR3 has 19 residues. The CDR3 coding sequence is TGTGCCAGCAGCTCTAATGGGGGGACTAGCGGGGGCCCCCAAGAGACCCAGTACTTC. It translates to CASSSNGGTSGGPQETQYF. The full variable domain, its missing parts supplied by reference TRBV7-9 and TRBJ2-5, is DTGVSQNPRHKITKRGQNVTFRCDPISEHNRLYWYRQTLGQGPEFLTYFQNEAQLEKSRLLSDRFSAERPKGSFSTLEIQRTEQGDSAMYLCASSSNGGTSGGPQETQYFGPGTRLLVL.